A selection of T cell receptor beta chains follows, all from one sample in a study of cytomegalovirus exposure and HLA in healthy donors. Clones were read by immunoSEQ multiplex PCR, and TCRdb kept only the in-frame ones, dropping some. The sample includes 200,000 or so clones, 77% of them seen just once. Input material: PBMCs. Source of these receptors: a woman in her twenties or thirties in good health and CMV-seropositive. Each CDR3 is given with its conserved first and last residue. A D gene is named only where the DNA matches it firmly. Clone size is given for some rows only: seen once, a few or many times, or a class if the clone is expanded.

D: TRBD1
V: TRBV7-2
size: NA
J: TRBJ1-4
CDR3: CASSPQTGLGEKLFF
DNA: TGTGCCAGCAGCCCCCAGACAGGGTTGGGTGAAAAACTGTTTTTT

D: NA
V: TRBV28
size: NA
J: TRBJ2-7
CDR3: CASSLQAGPTYEQYF
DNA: TGTGCCAGCAGTCTTCAGGCGGGACCCACCTACGAGCAGTACTTC

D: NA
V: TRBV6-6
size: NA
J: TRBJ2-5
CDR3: CASSYVPGVETQYF
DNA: TGTGCCAGCAGTTACGTTCCAGGTGTAGAGACCCAGTACTTC

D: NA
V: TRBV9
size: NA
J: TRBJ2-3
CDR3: CASSVGRAPTDTQYF
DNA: TGTGCCAGCAGCGTAGGGAGGGCTCCCACAGATACGCAGTATTTT

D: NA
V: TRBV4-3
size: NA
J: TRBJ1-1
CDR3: CASSRVWAEGTEAFF
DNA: TGCGCCAGCAGCCGAGTGTGGGCTGAGGGCACTGAAGCTTTCTTT

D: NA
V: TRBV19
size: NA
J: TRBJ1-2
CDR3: CASSPGTNYGYTF
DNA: TGTGCCAGTAGTCCAGGGACTAACTATGGCTACACCTTC

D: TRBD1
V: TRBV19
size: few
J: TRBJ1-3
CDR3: CASRQGPTGNTIYF
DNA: TGTGCCAGTAGACAGGGGCCGACTGGAAACACCATATATTTT

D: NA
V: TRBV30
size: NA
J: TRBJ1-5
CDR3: CAWSTGLDQPQHF
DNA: TGTGCCTGGAGTACAGGGCTTGATCAGCCCCAGCATTTT

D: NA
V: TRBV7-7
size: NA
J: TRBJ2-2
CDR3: CASSLASLPGELFF
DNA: TGTGCCAGCAGCTTAGCTTCCCTCCCCGGGGAGCTGTTTTTT

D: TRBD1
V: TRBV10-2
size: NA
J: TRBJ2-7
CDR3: CASSPTERGREIYEQYF
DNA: TGCGCCAGCAGCCCGACCGAAAGGGGGCGCGAGATTTACGAGCAGTACTTC

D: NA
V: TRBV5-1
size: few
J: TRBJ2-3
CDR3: CASRAVSGPDTQYF
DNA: TGCGCCAGCAGAGCGGTTTCTGGCCCAGATACGCAGTATTTT

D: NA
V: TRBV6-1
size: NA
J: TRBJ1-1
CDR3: CASRFPGVVNTEAFF
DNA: TGTGCCAGCAGGTTCCCCGGGGTGGTGAACACTGAAGCTTTCTTT

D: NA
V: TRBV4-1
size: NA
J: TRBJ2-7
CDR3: CASSRLAESSYEQYF
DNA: TGCGCCAGCAGCCGGTTAGCGGAGAGCTCCTACGAGCAGTACTTC

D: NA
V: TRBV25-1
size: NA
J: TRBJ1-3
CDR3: CASRDSLSGNTIYF
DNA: TGTGCCAGCAGAGACAGCCTCTCTGGAAACACCATATATTTT

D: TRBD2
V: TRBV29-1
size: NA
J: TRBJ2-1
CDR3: CSGTGGPGYNEQFF
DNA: TGCAGCGGCACGGGGGGGCCAGGGTACAATGAGCAGTTCTTC

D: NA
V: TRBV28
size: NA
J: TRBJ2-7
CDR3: CASSLPIGAPIYEQYF
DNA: TGTGCCAGCAGCCTGCCCATTGGGGCTCCGATCTACGAGCAGTACTTC

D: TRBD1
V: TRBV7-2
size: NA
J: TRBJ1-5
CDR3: CASSQEGGSGQPQHF
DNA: TGTGCCAGCAGCCAAGAAGGGGGCTCGGGTCAGCCCCAGCATTTT

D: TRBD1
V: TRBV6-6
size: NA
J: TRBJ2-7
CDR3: CASSLPDRTYEQYF
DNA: TGTGCCAGCAGTCTACCGGACAGGACCTACGAGCAGTACTTC

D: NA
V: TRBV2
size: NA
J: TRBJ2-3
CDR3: CASSLARGRGDTQYF
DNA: TGTGCCAGCAGTTTGGCTAGGGGGAGAGGAGATACGCAGTATTTT

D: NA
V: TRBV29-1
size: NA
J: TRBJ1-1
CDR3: CSGGGMNTEAFF
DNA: TGCAGCGGTGGGGGGATGAACACTGAAGCTTTCTTT

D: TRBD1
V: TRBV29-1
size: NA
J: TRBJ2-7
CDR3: CSVEVQVRDRGLGQYF
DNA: TGCAGCGTTGAAGTGCAGGTCCGGGACAGAGGCTTGGGGCAGTACTTC

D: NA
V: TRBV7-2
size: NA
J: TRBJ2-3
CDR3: CASSLVVTLNTDTQYF
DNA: TGTGCCAGCAGCTTGGTTGTTACTCTTAACACAGATACGCAGTATTTT

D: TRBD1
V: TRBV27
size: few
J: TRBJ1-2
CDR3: CATHTGGFGYTF
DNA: TGTGCCACGCATACAGGGGGCTTTGGCTACACCTTC

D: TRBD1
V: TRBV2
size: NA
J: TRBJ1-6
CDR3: CASRWDSKNSPLHF
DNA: TGTGCCAGCAGGTGGGACAGCAAGAATTCACCCCTCCACTTT

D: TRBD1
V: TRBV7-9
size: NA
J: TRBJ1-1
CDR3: CASSFQTGRTEAFF
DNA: TGTGCCAGCAGCTTCCAGACAGGGAGGACTGAAGCTTTCTTT

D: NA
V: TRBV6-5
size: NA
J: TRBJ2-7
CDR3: CASSSSWGGHEQYF
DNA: TGTGCCAGCAGTTCCTCTTGGGGGGGCCACGAGCAGTACTTC

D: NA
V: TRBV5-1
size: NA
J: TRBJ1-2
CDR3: CASSLVPGNYGYTF
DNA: TGCGCCAGCAGCTTGGTGCCGGGGAACTATGGCTACACCTTC

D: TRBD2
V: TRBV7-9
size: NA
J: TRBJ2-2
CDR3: CASSSQTSGAAGELFF
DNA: TGTGCCAGCAGCTCGCAGACTAGCGGGGCGGCCGGGGAGCTGTTTTTT

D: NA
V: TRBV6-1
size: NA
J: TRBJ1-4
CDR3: CASTRRGGVYQLFF
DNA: TGTGCCAGCACAAGAAGGGGGGGGGTTTATCAACTGTTTTTT

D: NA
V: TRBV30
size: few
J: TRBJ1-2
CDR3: CAWKGQLIYGYTF
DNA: TGTGCCTGGAAAGGACAGTTAATCTATGGCTACACCTTC

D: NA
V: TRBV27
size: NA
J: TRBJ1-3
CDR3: CASSPISGNTIYF
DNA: TGTGCCAGCAGCCCTATCTCTGGAAACACCATATATTTT

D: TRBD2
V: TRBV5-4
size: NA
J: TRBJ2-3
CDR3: CASSLRLAGASTDTQYF
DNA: TGTGCCAGCAGCTTACGTCTAGCGGGGGCCAGCACAGATACGCAGTATTTT

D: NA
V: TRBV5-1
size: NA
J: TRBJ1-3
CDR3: CTSSLAPGTPRNTIYF
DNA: TGCACCAGCAGCTTGGCCCCTGGGACACCAAGAAACACCATATATTTT

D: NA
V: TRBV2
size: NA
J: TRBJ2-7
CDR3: CASSVPDSGPHSYEQYF
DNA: TGTGCCAGCAGTGTCCCGGACAGCGGACCACACTCCTACGAGCAGTACTTC

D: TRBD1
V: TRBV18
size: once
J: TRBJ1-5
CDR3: CASSPKSGTGGEQPQHF
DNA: TGTGCCAGCTCGCCTAAGAGTGGGACAGGGGGAGAGCAGCCCCAGCATTTT

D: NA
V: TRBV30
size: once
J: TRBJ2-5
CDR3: CAWSVHGGWETQYF
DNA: TGTGCCTGGAGTGTACACGGAGGGTGGGAGACCCAGTACTTC

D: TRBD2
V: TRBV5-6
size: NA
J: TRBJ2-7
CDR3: CASSLRTSGRPNKYEQYF
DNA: TGTGCCAGCAGCTTACGGACTAGCGGGAGACCAAACAAATACGAGCAGTACTTC

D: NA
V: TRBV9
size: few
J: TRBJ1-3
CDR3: CASSVGGRTSGNTIYF
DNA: TGTGCCAGCAGCGTAGGAGGTCGAACCTCTGGAAACACCATATATTTT

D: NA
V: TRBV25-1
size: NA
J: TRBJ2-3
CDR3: CASSAISTDTQYF
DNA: TGTGCCAGCAGTGCTATAAGCACAGATACGCAGTATTTT

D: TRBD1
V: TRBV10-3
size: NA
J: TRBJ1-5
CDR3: CAIRKDRDSNQPQHF
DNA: TGTGCCATCAGGAAGGACAGGGATAGCAATCAGCCCCAGCATTTT

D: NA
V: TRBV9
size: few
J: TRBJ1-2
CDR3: CASSLGGRFIGGYTF
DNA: TGTGCCAGCAGCCTGGGAGGTCGGTTCATAGGTGGCTACACCTTC

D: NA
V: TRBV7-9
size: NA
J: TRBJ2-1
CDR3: CASSLAAGFYNEQFF
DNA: TGTGCCAGCAGCTTAGCGGCGGGATTCTACAATGAGCAGTTCTTC

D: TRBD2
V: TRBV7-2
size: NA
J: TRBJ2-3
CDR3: CASSLAGGASGHTDTQYF
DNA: TGTGCCAGCAGCTTAGCGGGGGGGGCTAGCGGGCACACAGATACGCAGTATTTT

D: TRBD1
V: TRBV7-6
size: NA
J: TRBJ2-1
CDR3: CASSLVTGRDNEQFF
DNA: TGTGCCAGCAGCTTAGTGACAGGGCGGGACAATGAGCAGTTCTTC

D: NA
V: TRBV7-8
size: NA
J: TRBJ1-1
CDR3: CASSVPWGRGAEAFF
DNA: TGTGCCAGCAGCGTCCCATGGGGGAGGGGCGCTGAAGCTTTCTTT

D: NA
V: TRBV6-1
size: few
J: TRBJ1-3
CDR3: CASSEDHRYSGNTIYF
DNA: TGTGCCAGCAGTGAGGACCACAGGTACTCTGGAAACACCATATATTTT

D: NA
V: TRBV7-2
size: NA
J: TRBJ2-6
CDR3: CASTGSLQTGANVLTF
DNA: TGTGCCAGCACCGGGTCCCTCCAAACGGGGGCCAACGTCCTGACTTTC